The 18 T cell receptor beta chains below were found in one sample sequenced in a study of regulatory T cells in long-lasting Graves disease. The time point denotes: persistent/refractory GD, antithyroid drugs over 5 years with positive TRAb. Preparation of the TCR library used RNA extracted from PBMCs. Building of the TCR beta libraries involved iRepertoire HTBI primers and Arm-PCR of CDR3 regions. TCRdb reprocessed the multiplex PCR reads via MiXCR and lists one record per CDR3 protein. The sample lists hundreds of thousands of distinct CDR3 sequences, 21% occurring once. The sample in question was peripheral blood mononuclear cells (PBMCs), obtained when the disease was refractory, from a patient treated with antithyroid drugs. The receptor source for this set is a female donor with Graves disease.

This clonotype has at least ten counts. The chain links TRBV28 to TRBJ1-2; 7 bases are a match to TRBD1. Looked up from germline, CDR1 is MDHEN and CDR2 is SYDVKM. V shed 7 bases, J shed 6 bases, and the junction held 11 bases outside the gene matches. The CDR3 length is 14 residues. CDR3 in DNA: TGTGCCAGCACCCTCCTCACAGGGGACGATGGCTACACCTTC. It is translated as CASTLLTGDDGYTF.

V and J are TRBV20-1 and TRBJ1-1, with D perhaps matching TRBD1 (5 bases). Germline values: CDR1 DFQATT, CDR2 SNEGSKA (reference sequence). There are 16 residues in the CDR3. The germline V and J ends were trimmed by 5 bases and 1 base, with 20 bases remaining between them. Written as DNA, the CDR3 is TGCAGTGCTGGATTCGTCCAGAGGGGTAAGAACACTGAAGCTTTCTTT. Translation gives CSAGFVQRGKNTEAFF.

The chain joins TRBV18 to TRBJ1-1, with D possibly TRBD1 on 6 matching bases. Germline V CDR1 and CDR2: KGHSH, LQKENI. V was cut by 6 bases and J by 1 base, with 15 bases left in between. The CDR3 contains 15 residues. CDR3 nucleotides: TGTGCCAGCTCTGGGGTGGGGGCATCGAACACTGAAGCTTTCTTT. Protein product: CASSGVGASNTEAFF. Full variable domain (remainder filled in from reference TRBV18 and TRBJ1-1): NAGVMQNPRHLVRRRGQEARLRCSPMKGHSHVYWYRQLPEEGLKFMVYLQKENIIDESGMPKERFSAEFPKEGPSILRIQQVVRGDSAAYFCASSGVGASNTEAFFGQGTRLTVV.

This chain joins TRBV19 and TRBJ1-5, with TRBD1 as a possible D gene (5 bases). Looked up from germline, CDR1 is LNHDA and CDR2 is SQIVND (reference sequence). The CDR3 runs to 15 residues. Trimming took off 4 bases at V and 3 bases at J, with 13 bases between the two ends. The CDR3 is CASSTTGRVNQPQHF. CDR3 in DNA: TGTGCCAGTAGTACGACGGGCAGGGTCAATCAGCCCCAGCATTTT.

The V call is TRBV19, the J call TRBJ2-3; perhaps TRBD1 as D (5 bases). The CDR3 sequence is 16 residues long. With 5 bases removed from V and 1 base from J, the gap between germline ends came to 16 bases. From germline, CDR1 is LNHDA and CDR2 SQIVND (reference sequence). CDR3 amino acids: CASSDQGGLGTDTQYF. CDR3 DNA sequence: TGTGCCAGTAGTGATCAGGGTGGTTTGGGCACAGATACGCAGTATTTT.

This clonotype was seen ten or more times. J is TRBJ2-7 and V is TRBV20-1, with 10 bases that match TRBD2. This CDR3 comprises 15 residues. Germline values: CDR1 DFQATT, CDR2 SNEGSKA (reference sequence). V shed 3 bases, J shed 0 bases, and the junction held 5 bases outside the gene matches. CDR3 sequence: CSARRLAGFSYEQYF. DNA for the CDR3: TGCAGTGCTAGGCGACTAGCGGGTTTCTCCTACGAGCAGTACTTC.

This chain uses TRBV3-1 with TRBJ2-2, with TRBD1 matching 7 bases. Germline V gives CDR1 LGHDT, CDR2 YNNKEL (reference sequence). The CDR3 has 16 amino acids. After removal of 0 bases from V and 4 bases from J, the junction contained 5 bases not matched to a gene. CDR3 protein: CASSQDRDSITGELFF. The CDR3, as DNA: TGTGCCAGCAGCCAAGATAGGGACAGTATCACCGGGGAGCTGTTTTTT.

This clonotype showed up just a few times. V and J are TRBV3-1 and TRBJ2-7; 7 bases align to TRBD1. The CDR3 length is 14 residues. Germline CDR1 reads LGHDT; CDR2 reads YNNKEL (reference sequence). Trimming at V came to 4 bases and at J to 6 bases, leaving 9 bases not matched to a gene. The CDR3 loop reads CASSPRSGTAEQYF. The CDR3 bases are TGTGCCAGCAGCCCCCGTTCTGGGACAGCCGAGCAGTACTTC.

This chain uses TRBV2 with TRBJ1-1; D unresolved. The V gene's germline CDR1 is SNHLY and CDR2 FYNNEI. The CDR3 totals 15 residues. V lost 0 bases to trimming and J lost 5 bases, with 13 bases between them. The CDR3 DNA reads TGTGCCAGCAGTGAAGCGAATCCCCGGTGGACTGAAGCTTTCTTT. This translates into CASSEANPRWTEAFF.

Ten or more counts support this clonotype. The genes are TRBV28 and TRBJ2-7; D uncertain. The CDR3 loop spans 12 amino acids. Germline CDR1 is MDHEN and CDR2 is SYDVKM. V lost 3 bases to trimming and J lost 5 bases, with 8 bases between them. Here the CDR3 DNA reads TGTGCCAGCAGTTTGATACGCGACGAGCAGTACTTC. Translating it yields CASSLIRDEQYF.

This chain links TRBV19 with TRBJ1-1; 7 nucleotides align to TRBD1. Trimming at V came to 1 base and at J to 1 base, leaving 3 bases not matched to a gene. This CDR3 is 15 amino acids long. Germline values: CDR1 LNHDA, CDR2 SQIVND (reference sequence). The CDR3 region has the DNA TGTGCCAGTAGTATAGCCACAGGGGCGAACACTGAAGCTTTCTTT. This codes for CASSIATGANTEAFF.

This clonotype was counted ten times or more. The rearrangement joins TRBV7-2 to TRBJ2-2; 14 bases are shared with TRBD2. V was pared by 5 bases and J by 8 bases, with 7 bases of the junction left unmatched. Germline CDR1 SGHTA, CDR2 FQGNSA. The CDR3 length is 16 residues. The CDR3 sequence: CASSRGLAGELGELFF. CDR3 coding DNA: TGTGCCAGCAGCCGGGGACTAGCGGGAGAGCTTGGGGAGCTGTTTTTT. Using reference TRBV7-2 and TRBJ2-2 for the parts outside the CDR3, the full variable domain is GAGVSQSPSNKVTEKGKDVELRCDPISGHTALYWYRQSLGQGLEFLIYFQGNSAPDKSGLPSDRFSAERTGGSVSTLTIQRTQQEDSAVYLCASSRGLAGELGELFFGEGSRLTVL.

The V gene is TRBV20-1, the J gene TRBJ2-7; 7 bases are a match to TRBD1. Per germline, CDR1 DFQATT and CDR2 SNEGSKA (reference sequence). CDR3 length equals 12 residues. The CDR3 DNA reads TGCAGCCTCCCCGGGACAGCGATCGAGCAGTACTTC. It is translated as CSLPGTAIEQYF.

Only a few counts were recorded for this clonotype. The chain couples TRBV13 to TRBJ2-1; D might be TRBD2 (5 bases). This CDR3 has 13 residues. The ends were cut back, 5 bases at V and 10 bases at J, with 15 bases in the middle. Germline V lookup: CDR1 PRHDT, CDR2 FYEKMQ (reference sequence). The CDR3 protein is CASSPTRPGEQFF. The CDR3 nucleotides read TGTGCCAGCAGCCCCACCCGGCCGGGGGAGCAGTTCTTC.

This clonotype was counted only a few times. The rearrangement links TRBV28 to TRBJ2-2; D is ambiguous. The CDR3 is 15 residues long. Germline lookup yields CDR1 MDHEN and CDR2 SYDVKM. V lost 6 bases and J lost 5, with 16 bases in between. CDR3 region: CASSLRSFGTGELFF. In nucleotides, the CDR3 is TGTGCCAGCAGCCTCCGTAGTTTCGGAACCGGGGAGCTGTTTTTT.

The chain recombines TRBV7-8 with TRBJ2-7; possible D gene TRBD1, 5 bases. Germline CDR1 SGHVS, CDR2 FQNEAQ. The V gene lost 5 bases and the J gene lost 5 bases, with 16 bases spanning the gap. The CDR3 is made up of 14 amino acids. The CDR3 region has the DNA TGTGCCAGCAGCAACCCCCAAGGGGCCCACGAGCAGTACTTC. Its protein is CASSNPQGAHEQYF.

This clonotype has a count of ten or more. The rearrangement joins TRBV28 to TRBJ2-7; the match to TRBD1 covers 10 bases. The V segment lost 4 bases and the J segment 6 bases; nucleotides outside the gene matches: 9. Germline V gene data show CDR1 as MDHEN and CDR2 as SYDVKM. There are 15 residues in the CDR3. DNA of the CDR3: TGTGCCAGCAGTTCAGACGGGACAGGGGATAGCGAGCAGTACTTC. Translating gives CASSSDGTGDSEQYF.

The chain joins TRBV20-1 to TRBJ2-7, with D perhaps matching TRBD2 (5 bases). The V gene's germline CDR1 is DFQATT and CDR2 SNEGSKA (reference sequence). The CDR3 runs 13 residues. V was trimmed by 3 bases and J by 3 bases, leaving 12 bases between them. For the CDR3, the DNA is TGCAGTGCTAGTACCCAGCGGATCTACGAGCAGTACTTC. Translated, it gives CSASTQRIYEQYF.